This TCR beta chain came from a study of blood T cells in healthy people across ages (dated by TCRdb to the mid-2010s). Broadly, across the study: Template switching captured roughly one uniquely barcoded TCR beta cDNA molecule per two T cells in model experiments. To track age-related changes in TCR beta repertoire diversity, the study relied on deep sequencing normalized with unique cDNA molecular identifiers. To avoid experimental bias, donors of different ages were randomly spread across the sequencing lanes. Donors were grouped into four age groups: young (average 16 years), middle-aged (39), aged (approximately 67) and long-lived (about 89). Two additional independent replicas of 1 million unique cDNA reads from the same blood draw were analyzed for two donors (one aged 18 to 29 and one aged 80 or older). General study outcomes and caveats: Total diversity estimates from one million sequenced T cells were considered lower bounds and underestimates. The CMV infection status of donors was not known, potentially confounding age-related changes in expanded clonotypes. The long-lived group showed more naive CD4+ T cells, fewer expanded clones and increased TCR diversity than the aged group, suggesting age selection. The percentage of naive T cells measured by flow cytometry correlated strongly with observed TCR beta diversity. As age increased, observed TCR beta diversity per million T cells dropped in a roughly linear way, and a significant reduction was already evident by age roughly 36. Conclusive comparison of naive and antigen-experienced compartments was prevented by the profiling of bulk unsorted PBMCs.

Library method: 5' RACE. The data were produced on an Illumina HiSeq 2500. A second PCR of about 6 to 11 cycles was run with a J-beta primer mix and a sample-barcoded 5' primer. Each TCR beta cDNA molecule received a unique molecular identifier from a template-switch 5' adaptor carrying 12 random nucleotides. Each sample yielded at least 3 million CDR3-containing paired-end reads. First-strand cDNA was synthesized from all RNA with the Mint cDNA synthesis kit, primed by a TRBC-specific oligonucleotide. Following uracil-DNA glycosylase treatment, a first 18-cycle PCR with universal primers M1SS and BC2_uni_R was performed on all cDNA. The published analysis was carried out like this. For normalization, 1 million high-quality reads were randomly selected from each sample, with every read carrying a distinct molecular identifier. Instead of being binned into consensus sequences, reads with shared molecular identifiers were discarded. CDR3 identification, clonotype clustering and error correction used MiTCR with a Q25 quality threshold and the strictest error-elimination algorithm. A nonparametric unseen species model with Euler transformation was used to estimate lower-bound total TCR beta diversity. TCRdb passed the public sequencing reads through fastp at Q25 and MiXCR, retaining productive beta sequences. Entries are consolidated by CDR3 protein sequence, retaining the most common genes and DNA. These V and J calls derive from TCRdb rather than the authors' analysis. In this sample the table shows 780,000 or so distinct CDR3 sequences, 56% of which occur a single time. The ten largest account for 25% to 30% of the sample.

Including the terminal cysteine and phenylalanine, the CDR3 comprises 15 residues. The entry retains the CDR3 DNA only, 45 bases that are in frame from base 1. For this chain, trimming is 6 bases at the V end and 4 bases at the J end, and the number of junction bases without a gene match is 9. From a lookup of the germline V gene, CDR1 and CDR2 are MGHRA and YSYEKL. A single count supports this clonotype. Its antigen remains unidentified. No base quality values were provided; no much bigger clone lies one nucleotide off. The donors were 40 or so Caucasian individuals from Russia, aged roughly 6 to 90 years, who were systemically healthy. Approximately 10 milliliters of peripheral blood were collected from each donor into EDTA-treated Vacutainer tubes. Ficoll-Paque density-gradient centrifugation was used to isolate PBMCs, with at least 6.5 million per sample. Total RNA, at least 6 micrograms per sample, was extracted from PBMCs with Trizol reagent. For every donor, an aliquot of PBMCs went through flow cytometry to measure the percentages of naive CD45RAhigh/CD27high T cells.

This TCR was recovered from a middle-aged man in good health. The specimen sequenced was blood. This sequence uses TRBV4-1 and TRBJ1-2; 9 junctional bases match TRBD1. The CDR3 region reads CASSSMDRGAYGYTF. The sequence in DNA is TGCGCCAGCAGTTCAATGGACAGGGGCGCCTATGGCTACACCTTC.